This T cell receptor (beta chain) was found in a study of T cell repertoires in cytomegalovirus infection. Germline values: CDR1 MNHEY, CDR2 SVGAGI. The CDR3 contains 14 residues when both ends are counted. TCRdb processed the reads anew with MiXCR; each CDR3 protein has one entry. The top ten hold 30% to 40% of the sample, which has approximately 200,000 distinct CDR3 sequences, roughly 27% seen once. Of note for this clonotype: This CDR3 is missing its conserved last phenylalanine or tryptophan, likely due to a read error. The limits of the CDR3 on the DNA are not certain, so only TCRdb's listed CDR3 is given.

The sequenced sample consisted of PBMCs. The sequence derives from a human donor in good health (CMV status not recorded). Some clones in this sample may be carry-over from other donors' samples. The gene calls are TRBV6-5 and TRBJ2-7; TRBD1, the D gene given by the table, was not confirmed from the DNA. The CDR3 region is CASSYGPTGGELRI.